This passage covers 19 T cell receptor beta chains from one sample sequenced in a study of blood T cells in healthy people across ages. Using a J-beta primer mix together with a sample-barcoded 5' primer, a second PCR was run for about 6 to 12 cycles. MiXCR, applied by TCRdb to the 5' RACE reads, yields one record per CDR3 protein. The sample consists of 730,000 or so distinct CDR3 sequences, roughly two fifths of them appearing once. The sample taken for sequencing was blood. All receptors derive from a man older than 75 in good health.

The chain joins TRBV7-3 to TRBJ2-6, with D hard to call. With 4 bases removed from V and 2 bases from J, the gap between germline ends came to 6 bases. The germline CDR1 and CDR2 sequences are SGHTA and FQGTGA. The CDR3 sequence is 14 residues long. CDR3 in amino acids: CASSSNAGANVLTF. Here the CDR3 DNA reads TGTGCCAGCAGCTCAAATGCTGGGGCCAACGTCCTGACTTTC.

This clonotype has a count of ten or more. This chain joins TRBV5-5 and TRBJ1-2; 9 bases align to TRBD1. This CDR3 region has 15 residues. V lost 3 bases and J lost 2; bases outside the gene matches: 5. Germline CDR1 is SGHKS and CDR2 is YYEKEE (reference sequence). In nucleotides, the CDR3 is TGTGCCAGCAGCTCCGGGACAGGGCTGAACTATGGCTACACCTTC. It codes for CASSSGTGLNYGYTF.

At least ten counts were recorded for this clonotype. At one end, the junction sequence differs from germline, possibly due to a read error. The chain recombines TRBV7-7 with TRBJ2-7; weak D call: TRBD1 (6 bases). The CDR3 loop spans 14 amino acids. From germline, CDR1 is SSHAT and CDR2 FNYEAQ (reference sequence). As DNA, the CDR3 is TGTGCTAGCAGCCCCCAACAGGGTTTCCACGAGCAGTACTTC. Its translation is CASSPQQGFHEQYF.

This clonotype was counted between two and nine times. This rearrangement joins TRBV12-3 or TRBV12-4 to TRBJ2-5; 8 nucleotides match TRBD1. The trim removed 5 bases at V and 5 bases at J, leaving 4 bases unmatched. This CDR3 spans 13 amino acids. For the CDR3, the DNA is TGTGCCAGCAGTATGGGACAGGTGGAGACCCAGTACTTC. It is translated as CASSMGQVETQYF.

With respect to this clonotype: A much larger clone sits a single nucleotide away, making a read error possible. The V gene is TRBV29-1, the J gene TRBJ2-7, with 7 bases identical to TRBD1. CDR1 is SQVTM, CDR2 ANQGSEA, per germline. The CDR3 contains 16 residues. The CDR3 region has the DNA TGCAGCATTGAAGATCCAGGGACAGTAGGGGTCTCCGAGCAGTACTTC. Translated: CSIEDPGTVGVSEQYF.

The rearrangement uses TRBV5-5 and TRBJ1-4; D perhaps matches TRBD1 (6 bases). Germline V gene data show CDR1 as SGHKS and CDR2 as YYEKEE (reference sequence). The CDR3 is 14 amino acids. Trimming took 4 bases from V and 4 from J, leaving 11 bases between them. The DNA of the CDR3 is TGTGCCAGCAGCGTGTCAGGGGTTAATGAAAAACTGTTTTTT. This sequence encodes CASSVSGVNEKLFF.

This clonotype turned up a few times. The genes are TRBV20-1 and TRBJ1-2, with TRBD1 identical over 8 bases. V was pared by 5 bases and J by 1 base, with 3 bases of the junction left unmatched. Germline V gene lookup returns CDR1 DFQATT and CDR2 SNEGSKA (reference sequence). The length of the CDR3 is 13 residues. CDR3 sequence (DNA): TGCAGTGCTCCAGGGGGCGTTAACTATGGCTACACCTTC. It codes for CSAPGGVNYGYTF.

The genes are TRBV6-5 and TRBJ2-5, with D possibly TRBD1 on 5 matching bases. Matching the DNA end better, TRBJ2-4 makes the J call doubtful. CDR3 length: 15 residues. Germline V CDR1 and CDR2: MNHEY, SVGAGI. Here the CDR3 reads CASSAAGLGKNIQYF. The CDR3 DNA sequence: TGTGCCAGCAGTGCCGCAGGGTTGGGCAAAAACATTCAGTACTTC.

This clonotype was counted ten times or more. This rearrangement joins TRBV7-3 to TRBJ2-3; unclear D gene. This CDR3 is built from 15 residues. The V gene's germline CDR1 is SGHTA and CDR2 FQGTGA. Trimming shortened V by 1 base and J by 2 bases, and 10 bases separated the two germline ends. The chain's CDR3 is CASSLSGLPTDTQYF. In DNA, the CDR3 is TGTGCCAGCAGCTTAAGTGGGCTCCCCACAGATACGCAGTATTTT.

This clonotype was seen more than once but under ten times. For the CDR3, the DNA is TGTGCCAGCAGTTACTCAGTGAACACTGAAGCTTTCTTT. Translating gives CASSYSVNTEAFF. This chain links TRBV6-6 with TRBJ1-1; no definite D call. This CDR3 region has 13 residues. Germline CDR1 is MNHNY and CDR2 is SVGAGI (reference sequence). Trimming pared 0 bases from V and 0 bases from J, leaving 2 bases between.

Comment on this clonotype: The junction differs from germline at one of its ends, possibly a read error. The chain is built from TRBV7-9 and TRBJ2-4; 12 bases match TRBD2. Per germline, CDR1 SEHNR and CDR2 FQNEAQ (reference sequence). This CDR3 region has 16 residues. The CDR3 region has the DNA TGTGCCAGCAGTGGACTAGCGGGGTTAGCCAAAGACATTCAGTACTTC. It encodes CASSGLAGLAKDIQYF.

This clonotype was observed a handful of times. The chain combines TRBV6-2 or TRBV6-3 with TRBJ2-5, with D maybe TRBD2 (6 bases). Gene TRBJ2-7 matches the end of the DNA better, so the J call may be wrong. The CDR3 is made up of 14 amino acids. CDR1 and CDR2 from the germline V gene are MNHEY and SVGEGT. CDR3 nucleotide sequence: TGTGCCAGCAGTGCTGGGGGGAGGACCTACGAGCAGTACTTC. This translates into CASSAGGRTYEQYF.

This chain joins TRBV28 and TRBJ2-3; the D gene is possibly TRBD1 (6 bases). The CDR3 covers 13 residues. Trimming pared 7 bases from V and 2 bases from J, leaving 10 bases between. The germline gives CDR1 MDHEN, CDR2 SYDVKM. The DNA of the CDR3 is TGTGCCAGCACCGGACAGCTCACAGATACGCAGTATTTT. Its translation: CASTGQLTDTQYF.

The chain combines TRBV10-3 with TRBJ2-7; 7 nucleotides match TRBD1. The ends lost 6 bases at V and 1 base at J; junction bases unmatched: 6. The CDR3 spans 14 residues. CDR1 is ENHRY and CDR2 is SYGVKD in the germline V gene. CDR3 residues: CAISGQENSYEQYF. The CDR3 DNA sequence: TGTGCCATCAGCGGACAGGAGAATTCCTACGAGCAGTACTTC.

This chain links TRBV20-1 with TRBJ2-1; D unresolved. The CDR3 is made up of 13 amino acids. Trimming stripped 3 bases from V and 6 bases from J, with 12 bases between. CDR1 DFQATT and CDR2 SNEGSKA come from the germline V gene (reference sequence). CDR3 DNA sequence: TGCAGTGCTAGTGGGTTCTCGGGCAATGAGCAGTTCTTC. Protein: CSASGFSGNEQFF.

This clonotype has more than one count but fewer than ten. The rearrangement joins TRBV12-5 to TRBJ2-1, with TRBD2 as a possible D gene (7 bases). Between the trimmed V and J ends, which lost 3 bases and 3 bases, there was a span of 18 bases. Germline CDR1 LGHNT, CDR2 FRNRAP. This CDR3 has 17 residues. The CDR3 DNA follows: TGTGCTAGTGGTTTTGTGGGGGGGCCTGGGGTCTACAATGAGCAGTTCTTC. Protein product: CASGFVGGPGVYNEQFF.

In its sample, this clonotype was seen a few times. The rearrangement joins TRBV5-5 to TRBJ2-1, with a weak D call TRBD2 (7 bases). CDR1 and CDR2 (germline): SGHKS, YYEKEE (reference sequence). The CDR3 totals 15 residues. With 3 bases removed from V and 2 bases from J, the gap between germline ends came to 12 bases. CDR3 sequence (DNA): TGTGCCAGCAGCTCCTCGGGGGGCCCCTACAATGAGCAGTTCTTC. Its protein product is CASSSSGGPYNEQFF.

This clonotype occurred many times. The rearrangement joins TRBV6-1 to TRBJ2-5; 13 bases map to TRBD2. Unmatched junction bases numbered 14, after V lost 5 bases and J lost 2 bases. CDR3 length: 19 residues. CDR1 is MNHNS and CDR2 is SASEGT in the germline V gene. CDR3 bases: TGTGCCAGCAGTCGCCAAAGGGGACTAGCGGGGAGACAACAAGAGACCCAGTACTTC. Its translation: CASSRQRGLAGRQQETQYF.

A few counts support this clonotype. The CDR3 protein is CASSQPGTSGSQTQYF. Here the CDR3 DNA reads TGTGCCAGCAGCCAACCCGGGACTAGCGGGAGTCAGACCCAGTACTTC. The J gene is TRBJ2-5, the V gene TRBV3-1, with 14 bases fitting TRBD2. The CDR3 is made up of 16 amino acids. V trimming: 2 bases; J trimming: 6 bases; junction bases outside the gene matches: 5. Per the germline V gene, CDR1 is LGHDT and CDR2 is YNNKEL (reference sequence).